Presented here are 18 T cell receptor beta chains from one specimen sequenced in a study of blood T cell repertoires in COVID-19. Clones were read by immunoSEQ multiplex PCR, and TCRdb kept only the in-frame ones, dropping some. The table includes about 140,000 clones, over 80% detected once. The specimen was peripheral blood. The receptors shown here come from a man aged 25 to 40 with COVID-19, enrolled during active disease.

The CDR3 here is CASSVGGTNEQFF. CDR3 nucleotides: TGTGCCAGCAGCGTAGGTGGCACCAATGAGCAGTTCTTC. This rearrangement joins TRBV9 to TRBJ2-1, with unresolved D. Germline-derived CDR1 and CDR2 are SGDLS and YYNGEE. Trimming shortened V by 0 bases and J by 6 bases, and 7 bases separated the two germline ends. The CDR3 is 13 residues long.

The chain combines TRBV14 with TRBJ2-1; 7 positions agree with TRBD2. Germline assignment: CDR1 SGHDN and CDR2 FVKESK. With V trimmed by 1 base and J by 12 bases, 3 bases remained unmatched. The CDR3 consists of 12 residues. CDR3 coding DNA: TGTGCCAGCAGCCAAGGGACTAGAGGGCAGTTCTTC. It yields the protein CASSQGTRGQFF. The variable domain in full, with the rest retrieved from reference TRBV14 and TRBJ2-1, is EAGVTQFPSHSVIEKGQTVTLRCDPISGHDNLYWYRRVMGKEIKFLLHFVKESKQDESGMPNNRFLAERTGGTYSTLKVQPAELEDSGVYFCASSQGTRGQFFGPGTRLTVL.

This clone has just one count. Here the CDR3 reads CAISTGQTYEQYF. The CDR3 DNA follows: TGTGCCATCAGTACAGGGCAAACCTACGAGCAGTACTTC. The chain uses TRBV10-3 and TRBJ2-7, with a possible D match to TRBD1 (6 bases). From germline, CDR1 is ENHRY and CDR2 SYGVKD. V shed 5 bases and J shed 2 bases, with 10 bases lying between them. The CDR3 is 13 residues long.

Concerning this clone itself: One junction end disagrees with the germline gene, perhaps due to a read error. The chain is built from TRBV10-3 and TRBJ2-1; 9 bases fit TRBD1. This CDR3 has 18 amino acids. Per the germline V gene, CDR1 is ENHRY and CDR2 is SYGVKD. The CDR3 nucleotides read TGTGCCATCAGCGAGGGGGGGCTTTCCGGGACAGGGAAGAATGGGCAGTTCTTC. Residues: CAISEGGLSGTGKNGQFF.

The rearrangement links TRBV10-2 to TRBJ2-7; 9 nucleotides align to TRBD1. J was trimmed by 2 bases and V by 10 bases; bases with no gene match: 3. This CDR3 is built from 12 residues. CDR1 is WSHSY, CDR2 SAAADI, per germline. In DNA form, the CDR3 reads TGCGCCACCCGGACAGGGGCCTACGAGCAGTACTTC. Protein: CATRTGAYEQYF.

The chain recombines TRBV28 with TRBJ1-2, with no clear D. V lost 3 bases, J lost 6 bases, and 14 bases lay in between. Per germline, CDR1 MDHEN and CDR2 SYDVKM. The CDR3 contains 14 residues. CDR3 in DNA: TGTGCCAGCAGTTTTCGGACGGGATCAAATGGCTACACCTTC. Protein sequence: CASSFRTGSNGYTF.

The rearrangement uses TRBV28 and TRBJ2-7, with D unclear. The CDR3 sequence is 13 residues long. Germline CDR1 reads MDHEN; CDR2 reads SYDVKM. The V end lost 8 bases, the J end lost 4 bases, and 15 bases lay between the germline ends. The CDR3 DNA sequence: TGTGCCAGCTCGGGTCCCAACTCATACGAGCAGTACTTC. Translating it yields CASSGPNSYEQYF.

The chain recombines TRBV19 with TRBJ1-5; unclear D gene. The CDR3 sequence is 13 residues long. V lost 9 bases to trimming and J lost 6 bases, with 15 bases between them. Per the germline V gene, CDR1 is LNHDA and CDR2 is SQIVND (reference sequence). The CDR3 region is CASHATEGQPQHF. For the CDR3, the DNA is TGTGCCAGCCACGCCACAGAGGGTCAGCCCCAGCATTTT. Complete variable domain (other parts from reference TRBV19 and TRBJ1-5): DGGITQSPKYLFRKEGQNVTLSCEQNLNHDAMYWYRQDPGQGLRLIYYSQIVNDFQKGDIAEGYSVSREKKESFPLTVTSAQKNPTAFYLCASHATEGQPQHFGDGTRLSIL.

The CDR3: CASSYRGQNIQYF. The CDR3 nucleotides are TGTGCCAGCAGTTACAGGGGGCAAAACATTCAGTACTTC. The V and J genes are TRBV6-6 and TRBJ2-4, with TRBD1 matching over 7 bases. Germline V gene lookup returns CDR1 MNHNY and CDR2 SVGAGI (reference sequence). After removal of 2 bases from V and 5 bases from J, the junction contained 0 bases not matched to a gene. The CDR3 is made up of 13 amino acids.

The V call is TRBV28, the J call TRBJ1-5; D unresolved. This CDR3 is built from 15 residues. Germline V gene sequence: CDR1 MDHEN, CDR2 SYDVKM. With 4 bases removed from V and 4 bases from J, the gap between germline ends came to 14 bases. CDR3 amino acids: CASSWEQAGNQPQHF. DNA of the CDR3: TGTGCCAGCAGTTGGGAGCAGGCGGGGAATCAGCCCCAGCATTTT. The variable domain in full, completed from reference TRBV28 and TRBJ1-5, reads DVKVTQSSRYLVKRTGEKVFLECVQDMDHENMFWYRQDPGLGLRLIYFSYDVKMKEKGDIPEGYSVSREKKERFSLILESASTNQTSMYLCASSWEQAGNQPQHFGDGTRLSIL.

In this sample, this clone turned up a few times. This chain links TRBV9 with TRBJ1-1; no clear D gene. Germline CDR1 is SGDLS and CDR2 is YYNGEE. V lost 3 bases and J lost 4, with 13 bases in between. The CDR3 length is 14 residues. In nucleotides, the CDR3 is TGTGCCAGCAGCGAATTTTATGAGGGCACTGAAGCTTTCTTT. Amino acids: CASSEFYEGTEAFF.

The chain employs TRBV12-3 or TRBV12-4 and TRBJ1-5; TRBD1 matches at 10 bases. The CDR3 is 13 amino acids. Trimming at V came to 6 bases and at J to 5 bases, leaving 1 base not matched to a gene. CDR3 sequence: CASRGQGHQPQHF. DNA of the CDR3: TGTGCCAGCAGGGGACAGGGGCATCAGCCCCAGCATTTT.

The rearrangement uses TRBV7-2 and TRBJ2-7, with D maybe TRBD1 (5 bases). CDR1 and CDR2 (germline): SGHTA, FQGNSA. Trimming took 1 base from V and 2 from J, leaving 9 bases between them. The CDR3 is made up of 14 amino acids. CDR3 nucleotides: TGTGCCAGCAGCTTAGAAGTGGGGCCCTACGAGCAGTACTTC. It is translated as CASSLEVGPYEQYF. The full variable domain, in which reference TRBV7-2 and TRBJ2-7 provide the parts outside the CDR3, is GAGVSQSPSNKVTEKGKDVELRCDPISGHTALYWYRQSLGQGLEFLIYFQGNSAPDKSGLPSDRFSAERTGGSVSTLTIQRTQQEDSAVYLCASSLEVGPYEQYFGPGTRLTVT.

Here the CDR3 DNA reads TGTGCCAGCAGCTGGGGACAGAGCAATCAGCCCCAGCATTTT. Protein: CASSWGQSNQPQHF. This chain joins TRBV7-6 and TRBJ1-5, with 7 nucleotides matching TRBD1. V lost 4 bases, J lost 1 base, and 1 base stayed unmatched. CDR3 size: 14 residues. Germline-derived CDR1 and CDR2 are SGHVS and FNYEAQ.

This chain uses TRBV27 with TRBJ1-2, with D possibly being TRBD1 (6 bases). V lost 6 bases to trimming and J lost 8 bases, with 13 bases between them. Germline V gene lookup returns CDR1 MNHEY and CDR2 SMNVEV (reference sequence). CDR3 size: 12 residues. CDR3 bases: TGTGCCAGCAGGACAGGCTCGGGGGGCTACACCTTC. Encoded protein: CASRTGSGGYTF.

The rearrangement links TRBV11-2 to TRBJ2-3; 11 bases align to TRBD2. This CDR3 is 19 amino acids long. Looked up from germline, CDR1 is SGHAT and CDR2 is FQNNGV. V shed 4 bases and J 4 bases; nucleotides not matched to a gene: 16. The CDR3 DNA sequence: TGTGCCAGCAGCTCACGTGCCGTAGCGGGAGGGCCGGGGGCAGATACGCAGTATTTT. Translation: CASSSRAVAGGPGADTQYF.

This chain uses TRBV28 with TRBJ1-4; the match to TRBD1 covers 11 bases. J gave up 6 bases and V 8 bases, and 8 bases lay outside the gene matches. The CDR3 contains 15 residues. CDR1 MDHEN and CDR2 SYDVKM come from the germline V gene. The CDR3 region is CASGLRTGGYEKLFF. The CDR3, as DNA: TGTGCCAGCGGATTGAGGACAGGGGGCTATGAAAAACTGTTTTTT.

The chain employs TRBV3-1 (or the pseudogene TRBV3-2) and TRBJ2-2; D unresolved. The CDR3 totals 13 residues. V lost 5 bases to trimming and J lost 4 bases, with 8 bases between them. The germline V gene has CDR1 LGHDT and CDR2 YNNKEL (reference sequence). The DNA for the CDR3 is TGTGCCAGCAGCGATAGAGGCACCGGGGAGCTGTTTTTT. Translating gives CASSDRGTGELFF.